The present T cell receptor (beta chain) was sequenced within a study of T cells in Graves' hyperthyroidism and ophthalmopathy. Clinicians diagnosed patients from clinical symptoms, serum thyroxine and TRAb, thyroid ultrasound and orbital computed tomography. This clonotype appeared a single time. Authors of the study amplified TCR beta CDR3 regions from RNA transcripts. HTBI primers were used for first-round RT-PCR of the TCR CDR3. TCRdb re-analysed the multiplex PCR reads in MiXCR, keeping a single row per CDR3 protein. This sample has about 760,000 distinct CDR3 sequences, with roughly a third found just once. Trimming shortened V by 4 bases and J by 6 bases, and 19 bases separated the two germline ends. Germline V gene sequence: CDR1 SGDLS, CDR2 YYNGEE. The CDR3 loop spans 15 amino acids.

The specimen sequenced was blood. This TCR derives from a middle-aged woman with Graves' hyperthyroidism. The rearrangement joins TRBV9 to TRBJ1-1; D is perhaps TRBD1 (6 bases). The CDR3 here is CASSQGAGGAAEAFF. CDR3 coding DNA: TGTGCCAGCAGCCAAGGGGCGGGGGGGGCCGCTGAAGCTTTCTTT.